The 30 T cell receptor beta chains below were found in one sample sequenced in a study of identical twins. Using its own MiXCR run on the 5' RACE reads, TCRdb lists one record per CDR3 protein. The repertoire holds hundreds of thousands of distinct CDR3 sequences, with approximately 9% as singletons. These records were also assigned to another study, of yellow fever vaccine responses in identical twins.

The sample taken for sequencing was PBMCs. These receptors all come from a woman between 18 and 29 years old in good health.

The chain is built from TRBV6-4 and TRBJ2-1; maybe TRBD2 (6 bases). Trimming took off 9 bases at V and 6 bases at J, with 18 bases between the two ends. This CDR3 has 14 residues. Germline lookup yields CDR1 MRHNA and CDR2 SNTAGT. The CDR3 DNA reads as TGTGCCAGTAGCGGTTCCGGAGACTGCAATGAGCAGTTCTTC. This sequence encodes CASSGSGDCNEQFF.

The V gene is TRBV7-9, the J gene TRBJ2-2, with D perhaps TRBD1 (5 bases). Germline values: CDR1 SEHNR, CDR2 FQNEAQ (reference sequence). The CDR3 is 15 residues long. The V end was cut by 0 bases, the J end by 2 bases, with 7 bases between. The CDR3 reads CASSLATANTGELFF. Written as DNA, the CDR3 is TGTGCCAGCAGCTTAGCGACAGCAAACACCGGGGAGCTGTTTTTT. Complete variable domain (other parts from reference TRBV7-9 and TRBJ2-2): DTGVSQNPRHKITKRGQNVTFRCDPISEHNRLYWYRQTLGQGPEFLTYFQNEAQLEKSRLLSDRFSAERPKGSFSTLEIQRTEQGDSAMYLCASSLATANTGELFFGEGSRLTVL.

This clonotype was observed a handful of times. The chain carries TRBV7-9 and TRBJ2-7, with D perhaps matching TRBD2 (5 bases). This CDR3 has 15 residues. V was shortened by 3 bases and J by 0 bases, with 12 bases between the two germline ends. The germline V gene encodes CDR1 SEHNR and CDR2 FQNEAQ (reference sequence). CDR3 in DNA: TGTGCCAGCAGCTTCCGGGAACTAAGCTCCTACGAGCAGTACTTC. It is translated as CASSFRELSSYEQYF.

This clonotype occurred a few times. The genes are TRBV7-6 and TRBJ2-3; possibly TRBD1 or TRBD2 for D (6 bases each). V lost 1 base and J 4 bases, leaving 24 bases between the germline ends. The CDR3 has 19 residues. The V gene's germline CDR1 is SGHVS and CDR2 FNYEAQ. CDR3 region: CASSLEGGASFSPADTQYF. DNA of the CDR3: TGTGCCAGCAGCTTAGAGGGGGGCGCGTCGTTCTCCCCAGCAGATACGCAGTATTTT.

This clonotype was seen a handful of times. J is TRBJ2-7 and V is TRBV12-3 or TRBV12-4; 7 bases align to TRBD2. Trimming took 6 bases from V and 5 from J; bases not matched to a gene: 10. The CDR3 covers 14 residues. CDR3 nucleotides: TGTGCCAGCAGCCTCTCTAGTCGGGAGGACGAGCAGTACTTC. This sequence encodes CASSLSSREDEQYF.

V and J are TRBV12-3 or TRBV12-4 and TRBJ2-5; TRBD1 aligns across 10 bases. This CDR3 contains 15 residues. Losses at the gene ends were 7 bases for V and 5 bases for J; bases not matched to a gene: 10. In DNA form, the CDR3 reads TGTGCCAGCAAAATCTTGACAGGGGGCGCGGAGACCCAGTACTTC. Its protein product is CASKILTGGAETQYF.

The chain couples TRBV6-2 or TRBV6-3 to TRBJ2-7; tentatively, D is TRBD1 or TRBD2 (5 bases each). Trimming removed 4 bases at V and 7 bases at J, with 11 bases between. This CDR3 region has 12 residues. In germline, CDR1 is MNHEY, CDR2 SVGEGT. Written as DNA, the CDR3 is TGTGCCAGCAGTTGGGGGATTCGGGAGCAGTACTTC. Protein sequence: CASSWGIREQYF.

This clonotype was seen ten or more times. The CDR3 spells CASSLEVVVVNEQYF. The CDR3 coding sequence is TGTGCCAGCAGCTTAGAGGTAGTAGTCGTTAACGAGCAGTACTTC. The genes are TRBV7-2 and TRBJ2-7; D ambiguous. V was shortened by 1 base and J by 5 bases, with 15 bases between the two germline ends. The CDR3 consists of 15 residues. Germline assignment: CDR1 SGHTA and CDR2 FQGNSA.

The chain uses TRBV14 and TRBJ2-5; D is unclear. Trimming cost V 1 base and J 6 bases, with 12 bases left between them. Germline V lookup: CDR1 SGHDN, CDR2 FVKESK. This CDR3 has 14 amino acids. The CDR3 sequence is CASSQVLGFQTQYF. CDR3 DNA sequence: TGTGCCAGCAGCCAAGTTCTAGGGTTCCAGACCCAGTACTTC. The entire variable domain, with the rest obtained from reference TRBV14 and TRBJ2-5, is as follows: EAGVTQFPSHSVIEKGQTVTLRCDPISGHDNLYWYRRVMGKEIKFLLHFVKESKQDESGMPNNRFLAERTGGTYSTLKVQPAELEDSGVYFCASSQVLGFQTQYFGPGTRLLVL.

This clonotype has at least ten counts. The chain uses TRBV6-2 or TRBV6-3 and TRBJ2-2; D call uncertain. The CDR3 length is 16 residues. V shed 8 bases and J shed 2 bases, with 18 bases lying between them. The germline V gene encodes CDR1 MNHEY and CDR2 SVGEGT. The CDR3 here is CASLNIERLNTGELFF. Here the CDR3 DNA reads TGTGCCAGCTTGAATATAGAACGGCTCAACACCGGGGAGCTGTTTTTT.

This clonotype was counted a few times. The chain combines TRBV10-1 with TRBJ2-1, with D tentatively TRBD1 (5 bases). This CDR3 is built from 13 residues. CDR1 WNHNN and CDR2 SYGVQD come from the germline V gene (reference sequence). V lost 4 bases to trimming and J lost 3 bases, with 7 bases between them. Here the CDR3 reads CASSVDNYNEQFF. CDR3 coding DNA: TGCGCCAGCAGTGTGGACAACTACAATGAGCAGTTCTTC.

This clonotype has just a few counts. This rearrangement joins TRBV12-3 or TRBV12-4 to TRBJ1-3; D not resolved. Trimming took 5 bases from V and 4 from J, leaving 9 bases between them. This CDR3 comprises 13 residues. CDR3 amino acids: CASSRSPGNTIYF. CDR3 nucleotides: TGTGCCAGCAGTAGATCACCAGGAAACACCATATATTTT.

The table lists this clonotype with a few counts. The chain carries TRBV20-1 and TRBJ2-1, with TRBD1 as a possible D gene (5 bases). Germline V gene lookup returns CDR1 DFQATT and CDR2 SNEGSKA (reference sequence). The V end was cut by 3 bases, the J end by 4 bases, with 13 bases between. The CDR3 sequence is 14 residues long. CDR3 in amino acids: CSARPQGWYNEQFF. The CDR3, as DNA: TGCAGTGCTAGGCCCCAGGGTTGGTACAATGAGCAGTTCTTC.

This clonotype was counted only a few times. The rearrangement joins TRBV6-1 to TRBJ2-7; 12 nucleotides match TRBD2. Losses at the gene ends were 6 bases for V and 3 bases for J; bases not matched to a gene: 3. Germline CDR1 reads MNHNS; CDR2 reads SASEGT. The CDR3 extends over 14 amino acids. The CDR3 region is CASSSSGRDYEQYF. For the CDR3, the DNA is TGTGCCAGCAGCTCTAGCGGGAGGGACTACGAGCAGTACTTC.

The V gene is TRBV20-1, the J gene TRBJ2-1; D uncertain. Germline V gene data show CDR1 as DFQATT and CDR2 as SNEGSKA (reference sequence). CDR3 length: 11 amino acids. Trimming removed 3 bases from V and 10 bases from J, with 10 bases in between. The CDR3 DNA is TGCAGTGCTAGTACGAATGAAGAGCAGTTCTTC. It is translated as CSASTNEEQFF.

This chain connects TRBV7-9 to TRBJ2-3; TRBD2 is a possible D gene (6 bases). CDR1 and CDR2 from the germline V gene are SEHNR and FQNEAQ (reference sequence). The CDR3 contains 16 residues. Trimming pared 7 bases from V and 3 bases from J, leaving 20 bases between. The DNA for the CDR3 is TGTGCCAGCACCGAGAGGGGTCAGCGGGTAACAGATACGCAGTATTTT. Its translation is CASTERGQRVTDTQYF.

This clonotype was observed a handful of times. This chain connects TRBV5-1 to TRBJ1-2; D gene unclear. V gave up 0 bases and J gave up 2 bases, with 8 bases separating them. Germline V gives CDR1 SGHRS, CDR2 YFSETQ. This CDR3 has 14 amino acids. CDR3 nucleotides: TGCGCCAGCAGCTTGGTGGACGGGAACTATGGCTACACCTTC. The encoded protein is CASSLVDGNYGYTF.

This clonotype was picked up a small number of times. V usage is TRBV5-1 and J usage is TRBJ2-7, with 7 bases matching TRBD1. CDR3 length equals 15 residues. Trimming at V came to 4 bases and at J to 7 bases, leaving 14 bases not matched to a gene. The germline V gene encodes CDR1 SGHRS and CDR2 YFSETQ. CDR3 residues: CASSPAGKGAVEQYF. The CDR3 DNA reads as TGCGCCAGCAGCCCCGCCGGTAAGGGGGCAGTTGAGCAGTACTTC.

V is TRBV12-3 or TRBV12-4 and J is TRBJ2-3; 8 bases fit TRBD2. This CDR3 has 15 residues. V trimming: 6 bases; J trimming: 4 bases; junction bases outside the gene matches: 9. CDR3 sequence reads: CASRHPGLVPDTQYF. The DNA for the CDR3 is TGTGCCAGCAGGCATCCGGGACTAGTGCCAGATACGCAGTATTTT.

This clonotype was seen at least ten times. The chain employs TRBV4-1 and TRBJ2-1, with TRBD1 matching 10 bases. Trimming at V came to 5 bases and at J to 4 bases, leaving 5 bases not matched to a gene. Germline values: CDR1 MGHRA, CDR2 YSYEKL. The CDR3 consists of 15 residues. The CDR3 DNA follows: TGCGCCAGCAGCAGACAGGGGGCGAAGTACAATGAGCAGTTCTTC. Residues: CASSRQGAKYNEQFF.

The rearrangement links TRBV4-3 to TRBJ2-2; D possibly corresponds to TRBD2 (5 bases). V dropped 0 bases and J dropped 6 bases, with 20 bases sitting between them. The CDR3 spans 18 residues. Germline CDR1 and CDR2: LGHNA and YSLEER. DNA of the CDR3: TGCGCCAGCAGCCAAGATACTAGAACTTTAGTCGGCCCCGGGGAGCTGTTTTTT. This gives the protein CASSQDTRTLVGPGELFF.

This clonotype was seen a few times. The chain is built from TRBV24-1 and TRBJ2-4; no definite D call. The CDR3 length is 14 residues. Germline V gene data show CDR1 as KGHDR and CDR2 as SFDVKD. V was clipped by 3 bases and J by 6 bases, with 11 bases between them. The CDR3 nucleotides read TGTGCCACCAGTGATGCGACTCTCGGAAACATTCAGTACTTC. It encodes CATSDATLGNIQYF.

This clonotype showed up just a few times. Mismatch with germline at one junction end may stem from a read error. The V call is TRBV7-7, the J call TRBJ2-5; D not certain. Germline V gene lookup returns CDR1 SSHAT and CDR2 FNYEAQ (reference sequence). The CDR3 runs 13 residues. CDR3 DNA: TGTGCTAGCAGCTTCGTTGACGGGGAGACCCAGTACTTC. Protein product: CASSFVDGETQYF.

The CDR3 spells CASSVGIGSTANYGYTF. CDR3 coding DNA: TGTGCCAGCAGCGTAGGTATAGGAAGCACAGCTAACTATGGCTACACCTTC. J is TRBJ1-2 and V is TRBV9; D not certain. Germline-derived CDR1 and CDR2 are SGDLS and YYNGEE. The V gene lost 0 bases and the J gene lost 0 bases, with 15 bases spanning the gap. The CDR3 covers 17 residues.

This clonotype was detected many times. The chain uses TRBV5-1 and TRBJ1-4, with 7 nucleotides matching TRBD1. The germline CDR1 and CDR2 sequences are SGHRS and YFSETQ. This CDR3 region has 15 residues. V was pared by 2 bases and J by 6 bases, with 7 bases of the junction left unmatched. As DNA, the CDR3 is TGCGCCAGCAGCTTCGGAGACAGGGTTGATGAAAAACTGTTTTTT. Amino acids: CASSFGDRVDEKLFF.

The chain recombines TRBV10-3 with TRBJ2-5; 9 bases agree with TRBD1. From germline, CDR1 is ENHRY and CDR2 SYGVKD. The CDR3 is 14 residues long. V was pared by 5 bases and J by 3 bases, with 4 bases of the junction left unmatched. The chain's CDR3 is CAISPGQGKETQYF. The CDR3 DNA reads as TGTGCCATCAGTCCGGGACAGGGCAAAGAGACCCAGTACTTC.

This clonotype occurred many times. The J gene is TRBJ2-4, the V gene TRBV6-1; 9 bases agree with TRBD2. There are 15 residues in the CDR3. With 6 bases clipped from V and 1 base from J, the junction kept 4 bases outside the gene matches. Germline lookup yields CDR1 MNHNS and CDR2 SASEGT. The CDR3 DNA reads TGTGCCAGCAGAGAGCGGGGGGCGGCCAAAAACATTCAGTACTTC. It codes for CASRERGAAKNIQYF.

This clonotype was seen a handful of times. In DNA form, the CDR3 reads TGTGCCAGCAGCTTAGCAGGGGAGGAAAAACTGTTTTTT. Translating gives CASSLAGEEKLFF. The chain carries TRBV7-9 and TRBJ1-4; possible D gene TRBD1, 5 bases. The germline gives CDR1 SEHNR, CDR2 FQNEAQ (reference sequence). The CDR3 spans 13 residues. V lost 0 bases and J lost 8, with 7 bases in between.

This chain joins TRBV23-1 and TRBJ2-7; tentatively, D is TRBD2 (5 bases). TRBV23-1 is known as an ORF, though its function is uncertain. The V gene lost 5 bases and the J gene lost 0 bases, with 17 bases spanning the gap. This CDR3 has 16 residues. CDR3 coding DNA: TGCGCCAGCAGTATCGAATTCCAGCGGCCCTCCTACGAGCAGTACTTC. This sequence encodes CASSIEFQRPSYEQYF.

This chain uses TRBV21-1 with TRBJ1-5; the DNA was not compared with TRBD1, the D call given in the table. TRBV21-1 is deemed a pseudogene. The CDR3 is made up of 10 amino acids. CDR3 in amino acids: CASSPPLQHF. As DNA, the CDR3 is TGTGCCAGCAGCCCCCCTCTCCAGCATTTT.